Listed here are 22 T cell receptor beta chains from one sample, sequenced in a study of control samples from healthy donors and cancer patients. Using immunoSEQ multiplex PCR, the repertoire was profiled, and TCRdb retains in-frame clones only, with some absent. The table shows some 120,000 clones, with roughly 86% occurring only once. The specimen sequenced was blood. The receptor source for this set is a man aged 55-75 years in good health.

This clone was counted only a few times. J is TRBJ1-6 and V is TRBV5-8; D is ambiguous. In germline, CDR1 is SGHTS, CDR2 YDEGEE. V lost 1 base, J lost 5 bases, and 13 bases lay in between. The CDR3 spans 16 residues. DNA for the CDR3: TGTGCCAGCAGCTTGCGAGAGGGCCTGAATAATTCACCCCTCCACTTT. Translation: CASSLREGLNNSPLHF.

The chain couples TRBV19 to TRBJ2-1; TRBD2 might be the D (7 bases). V was shortened by 7 bases and J by 0 bases, with 13 bases between the two germline ends. This CDR3 is built from 15 residues. In germline, CDR1 is LNHDA, CDR2 SQIVND (reference sequence). The CDR3 DNA follows: TGTGCCAGTACCAGGGGAGGGAGCTCCTACAATGAGCAGTTCTTC. It translates to CASTRGGSSYNEQFF. Using reference TRBV19 and TRBJ2-1 for the parts outside the CDR3, the full variable domain is DGGITQSPKYLFRKEGQNVTLSCEQNLNHDAMYWYRQDPGQGLRLIYYSQIVNDFQKGDIAEGYSVSREKKESFPLTVTSAQKNPTAFYLCASTRGGSSYNEQFFGPGTRLTVL.

The CDR3 loop reads CASSLVTGTGELFF. CDR3 DNA sequence: TGTGCCAGCAGCTTAGTCACCGGTACCGGGGAGCTGTTTTTT. The chain is built from TRBV11-3 and TRBJ2-2; D uncertain. The CDR3 is made up of 14 amino acids. V was clipped by 1 base and J by 5 bases, with 8 bases between them. In germline, CDR1 is SGHNT, CDR2 YENEEA.

The V and J genes are TRBV19 and TRBJ2-2; weak D call: TRBD1 (5 bases). The V end was cut by 6 bases, the J end by 5 bases, with 13 bases between. This CDR3 has 14 residues. CDR1 is LNHDA and CDR2 is SQIVND in the germline V gene (reference sequence). CDR3 protein: CASSLDTFTGELFF. CDR3 sequence (DNA): TGTGCCAGTAGCCTGGACACCTTTACCGGGGAGCTGTTTTTT.

V is TRBV5-1 and J is TRBJ1-2; D is ambiguous. CDR1 is SGHRS, CDR2 YFSETQ, per germline. CDR3 size: 13 residues. Trimming shortened V by 0 bases and J by 6 bases, and 9 bases separated the two germline ends. Written as DNA, the CDR3 is TGCGCCAGCAGCTTGGCCAACGGGGATGGCTACACCTTC. Translating it yields CASSLANGDGYTF.

The chain combines TRBV5-5 with TRBJ2-3, with no clear D. The CDR3 loop spans 16 amino acids. V lost 0 bases and J lost 2, with 13 bases in between. Per the germline V gene, CDR1 is SGHKS and CDR2 is YYEKEE (reference sequence). The chain's CDR3 is CASSLAAFASTDTQYF. Written as DNA, the CDR3 is TGTGCCAGCAGCTTGGCGGCTTTCGCGTCCACAGATACGCAGTATTTT.

The gene calls are TRBV18 and TRBJ1-5; D uncertain. Germline V gene lookup returns CDR1 KGHSH and CDR2 LQKENI. The V end was cut by 0 bases, the J end by 1 base, with 13 bases between. The CDR3 covers 17 residues. The CDR3: CASSPPAGTLSNQPQHF. DNA for the CDR3: TGTGCCAGCTCACCACCGGCCGGAACTCTAAGCAATCAGCCCCAGCATTTT. Supplemented by reference TRBV18 and TRBJ1-5, the full variable domain reads NAGVMQNPRHLVRRRGQEARLRCSPMKGHSHVYWYRQLPEEGLKFMVYLQKENIIDESGMPKERFSAEFPKEGPSILRIQQVVRGDSAAYFCASSPPAGTLSNQPQHFGDGTRLSIL.

The V and J genes are TRBV6-4 and TRBJ2-1, with 9 bases that match TRBD2. J was trimmed by 6 bases and V by 0 bases; bases with no gene match: 6. The CDR3 extends over 16 amino acids. The germline gives CDR1 MRHNA, CDR2 SNTAGT. The CDR3 sequence: CASSDSAGGPGNEQFF. The CDR3 DNA is TGTGCCAGCAGTGACTCGGCGGGGGGGCCGGGCAATGAGCAGTTCTTC.

The chain couples TRBV30 to TRBJ2-2; 8 bases are shared with TRBD1. CDR3 length equals 15 residues. J gave up 5 bases and V 3 bases, and 8 bases lay outside the gene matches. In germline, CDR1 is GTSNPN, CDR2 SVGIG (reference sequence). CDR3 nucleotide sequence: TGTGCCTGGAGGGCAGGGGGCGTTGAGACCGGGGAGCTGTTTTTT. Amino acids: CAWRAGGVETGELFF. Full variable domain (missing parts from reference TRBV30 and TRBJ2-2): SQTIHQWPATLVQPVGSPLSLECTVEGTSNPNLYWYRQAAGRGLQLLFYSVGIGQISSEVPQNLSASRPQDRQFILSSKKLLLSDSGFYLCAWRAGGVETGELFFGEGSRLTVL.

The gene calls are TRBV7-2 and TRBJ2-1; no reliable D call. This CDR3 has 15 residues. CDR1 is SGHTA and CDR2 is FQGNSA in the germline V gene. Trimming took off 5 bases at V and 4 bases at J, with 15 bases between the two ends. The CDR3 DNA reads as TGTGCCAGCAGCCCGCAAATAGGTAATTACAATGAGCAGTTCTTC. It translates to CASSPQIGNYNEQFF.

The V call is TRBV28, the J call TRBJ1-1; D possibly corresponds to TRBD1 (6 bases). Trimming removed 7 bases at V and 1 base at J, with 19 bases between. The germline V gene has CDR1 MDHEN and CDR2 SYDVKM. CDR3 length: 16 amino acids. CDR3 loop: CASTTLQGRGNTEAFF. In DNA form, the CDR3 reads TGTGCCAGCACCACCCTACAGGGCAGGGGGAACACTGAAGCTTTCTTT.

The V gene is TRBV4-1, the J gene TRBJ1-2, with 9 nucleotides matching TRBD1. Per the germline V gene, CDR1 is MGHRA and CDR2 is YSYEKL. Trimming took 5 bases from V and 2 from J; bases not matched to a gene: 9. The CDR3 loop spans 16 amino acids. The CDR3 region is CASSDGQGSQNYGYTF. The CDR3 bases are TGCGCCAGCAGCGACGGACAGGGGTCTCAAAACTATGGCTACACCTTC.

This clone was seen more than once but under ten times. The chain is built from TRBV28 and TRBJ2-7; D may match TRBD1 or TRBD2 (5 bases each). Germline V CDR1 and CDR2: MDHEN, SYDVKM. Trimming pared 5 bases from V and 2 bases from J, leaving 10 bases between. The CDR3 extends over 13 amino acids. Here the CDR3 reads CASSRDLPYEQYF. The CDR3 DNA reads as TGTGCCAGCAGTCGGGACCTGCCCTACGAGCAGTACTTC.

This sequence joins TRBV10-3 and TRBJ2-1; 9 bases map to TRBD2. CDR3 length: 17 amino acids. Germline CDR1 and CDR2: ENHRY and SYGVKD. Trimming removed 3 bases from V and 9 bases from J; junction bases left unmatched: 15. CDR3: CAISEKVPGLAFTEQFF. CDR3 in DNA: TGTGCCATCAGTGAAAAGGTACCGGGACTAGCTTTCACTGAGCAGTTCTTC.

The chain links TRBV28 to TRBJ1-5; D remains ambiguous. Trimming took 10 bases from V and 0 from J, leaving 7 bases between them. CDR3 length: 12 amino acids. From germline, CDR1 is MDHEN and CDR2 SYDVKM. The CDR3 spells CATLLSNQPQHF. The CDR3 DNA reads TGTGCCACCCTGCTTAGCAATCAGCCCCAGCATTTT.

Only one count was recorded for this clone. V and J are TRBV28 and TRBJ1-4; a weak D match, TRBD1 (6 bases). This CDR3 contains 13 residues. Between the trimmed V and J ends, which lost 3 bases and 8 bases, there was a span of 10 bases. The germline CDR1 and CDR2 sequences are MDHEN and SYDVKM. CDR3 sequence: CASSFGGREKLFF. CDR3 DNA sequence: TGTGCCAGCAGTTTCGGGGGCAGGGAAAAACTGTTTTTT.

The chain combines TRBV21-1 with TRBJ1-5; TRBD1, the table's D call, lacks a check against the DNA. TRBV21-1 is flagged as a pseudogene. The CDR3 is made up of 14 amino acids. The CDR3 sequence: CAARDRGLVKPQHF. CDR3 sequence (DNA): TGTGCTGCTAGGGACAGGGGGCTGGTTAAGCCCCAGCATTTT.

V is TRBV6-5 and J is TRBJ1-6; D unresolved. Trimming pared 2 bases from V and 6 bases from J, leaving 11 bases between. Germline V gene lookup returns CDR1 MNHEY and CDR2 SVGAGI. This CDR3 has 15 residues. The CDR3 spells CASSYTDGANSPLHF. The DNA for the CDR3 is TGTGCCAGCAGTTACACAGACGGAGCTAATTCACCCCTCCACTTT.

This sequence joins TRBV7-2 and TRBJ1-4, with D perhaps matching TRBD1 (5 bases). The CDR3 is made up of 16 amino acids. Germline-derived CDR1 and CDR2 are SGHTA and FQGNSA. Trimming left V 4 bases short and J 10 bases short, with 22 bases between. In DNA form, the CDR3 reads TGTGCCAGCAGCTCCCCGGGGCGTGCCAGGGAGGCAAAACTGTTTTTT. It specifies CASSSPGRAREAKLFF.

The chain carries TRBV20-1 and TRBJ2-7; 7 bases are a match to TRBD1. CDR1 and CDR2 (germline): DFQATT, SNEGSKA (reference sequence). J was trimmed by 4 bases and V by 5 bases; bases with no gene match: 2. The length of the CDR3 is 11 residues. For the CDR3, the DNA is TGCAGTGCTGGGGACAGTTACGAGCAGTACTTC. It is translated as CSAGDSYEQYF.

The V gene is TRBV3-1 (or the pseudogene TRBV3-2), the J gene TRBJ2-1; 10 bases map to TRBD1. Looked up from germline, CDR1 is LGHDT and CDR2 is YNNKEL (reference sequence). The CDR3 is made up of 15 amino acids. J gave up 2 bases and V 4 bases, and 2 bases lay outside the gene matches. The CDR3 nucleotides are TGTGCCAGCAGCCCCGGGACAGGGGCCTACAATGAGCAGTTCTTC. Its protein is CASSPGTGAYNEQFF.

The chain recombines TRBV28 with TRBJ1-4; D is possibly TRBD1 (5 bases). The V end was cut by 10 bases, the J end by 8 bases, with 26 bases between. The length of the CDR3 is 16 residues. CDR1 MDHEN and CDR2 SYDVKM come from the germline V gene. CDR3 DNA: TGTGCCATTCGGGACCCCTTGGGCCCGGGGACGGAAAAACTGTTTTTT. This gives the protein CAIRDPLGPGTEKLFF.